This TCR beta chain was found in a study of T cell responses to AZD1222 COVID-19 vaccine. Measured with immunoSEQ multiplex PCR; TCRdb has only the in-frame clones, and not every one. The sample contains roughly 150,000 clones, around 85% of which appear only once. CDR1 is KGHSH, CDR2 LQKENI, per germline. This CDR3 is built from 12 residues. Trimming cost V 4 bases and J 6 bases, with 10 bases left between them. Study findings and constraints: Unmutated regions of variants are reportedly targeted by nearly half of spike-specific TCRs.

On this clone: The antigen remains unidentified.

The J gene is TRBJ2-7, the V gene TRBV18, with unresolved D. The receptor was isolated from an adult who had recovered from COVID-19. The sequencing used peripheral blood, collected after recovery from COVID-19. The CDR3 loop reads CASSLVVGEQYF. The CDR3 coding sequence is TGTGCCAGCTCACTGGTAGTTGGCGAGCAGTACTTC.